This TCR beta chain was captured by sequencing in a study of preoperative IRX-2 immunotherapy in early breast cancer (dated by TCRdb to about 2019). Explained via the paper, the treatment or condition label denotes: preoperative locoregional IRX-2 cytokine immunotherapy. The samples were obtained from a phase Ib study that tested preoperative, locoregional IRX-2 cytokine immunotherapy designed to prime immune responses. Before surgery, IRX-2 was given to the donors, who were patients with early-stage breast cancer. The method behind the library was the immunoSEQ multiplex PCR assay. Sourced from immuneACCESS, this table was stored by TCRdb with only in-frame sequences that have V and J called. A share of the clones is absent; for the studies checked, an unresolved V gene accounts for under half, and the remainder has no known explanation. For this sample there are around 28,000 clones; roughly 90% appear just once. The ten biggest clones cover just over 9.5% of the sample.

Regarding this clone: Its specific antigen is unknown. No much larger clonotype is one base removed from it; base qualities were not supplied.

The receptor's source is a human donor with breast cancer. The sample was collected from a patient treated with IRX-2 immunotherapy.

The bases are TGTGCCAGTAGTCCCGACGGCACCTACGAGCAGTACTTC. Its protein is CASSPDGTYEQYF. The receptor chain draws on TRBV19 and TRBJ2-7; the D gene assignment is ambiguous. CDR1 LNHDA and CDR2 SQIVND are derived from the germline V gene (reference sequence). The junction shows trimming of 5 bases on V and 2 bases on J, plus 10 bases between the germline ends. The CDR3 measures 13 amino acids from cysteine to phenylalanine. Only CDR3 DNA is held: 39 bases, read in frame from base 1.